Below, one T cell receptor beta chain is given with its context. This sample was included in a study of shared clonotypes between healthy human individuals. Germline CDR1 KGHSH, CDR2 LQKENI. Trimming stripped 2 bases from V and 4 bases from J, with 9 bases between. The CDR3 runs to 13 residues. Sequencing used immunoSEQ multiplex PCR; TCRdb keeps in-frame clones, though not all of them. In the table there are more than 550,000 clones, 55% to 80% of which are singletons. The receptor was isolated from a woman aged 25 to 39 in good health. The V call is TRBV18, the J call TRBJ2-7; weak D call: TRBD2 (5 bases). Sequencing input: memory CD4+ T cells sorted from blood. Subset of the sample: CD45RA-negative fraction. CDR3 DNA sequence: TGTGCCAGCTCACCAAATCGGGGATACGAGCAGTACTTC. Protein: CASSPNRGYEQYF.